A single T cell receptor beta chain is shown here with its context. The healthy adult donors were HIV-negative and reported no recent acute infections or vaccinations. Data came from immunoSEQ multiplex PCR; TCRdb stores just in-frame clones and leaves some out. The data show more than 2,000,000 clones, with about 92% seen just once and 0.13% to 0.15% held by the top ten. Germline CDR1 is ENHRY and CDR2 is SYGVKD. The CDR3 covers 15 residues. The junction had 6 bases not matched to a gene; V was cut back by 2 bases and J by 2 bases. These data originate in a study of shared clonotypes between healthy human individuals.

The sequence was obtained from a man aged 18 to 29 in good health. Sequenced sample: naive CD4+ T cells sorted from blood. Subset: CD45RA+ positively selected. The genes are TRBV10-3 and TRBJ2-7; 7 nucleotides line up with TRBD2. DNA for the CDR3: TGTGCCATCAGTGAGGGCGGGAGTATGGCCTACGAGCAGTACTTC. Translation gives CAISEGGSMAYEQYF.